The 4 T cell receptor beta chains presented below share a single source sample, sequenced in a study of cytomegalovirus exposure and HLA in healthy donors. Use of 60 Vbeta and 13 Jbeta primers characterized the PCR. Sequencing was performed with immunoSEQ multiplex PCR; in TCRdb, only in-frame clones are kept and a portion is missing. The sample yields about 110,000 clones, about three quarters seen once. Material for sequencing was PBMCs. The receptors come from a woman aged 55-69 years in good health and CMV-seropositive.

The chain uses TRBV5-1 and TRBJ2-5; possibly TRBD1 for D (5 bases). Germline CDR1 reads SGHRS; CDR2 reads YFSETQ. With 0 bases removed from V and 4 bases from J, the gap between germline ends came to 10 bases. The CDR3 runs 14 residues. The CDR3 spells CASSLEATAETQYF. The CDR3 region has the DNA TGCGCCAGCAGCTTGGAAGCGACAGCAGAGACCCAGTACTTC.

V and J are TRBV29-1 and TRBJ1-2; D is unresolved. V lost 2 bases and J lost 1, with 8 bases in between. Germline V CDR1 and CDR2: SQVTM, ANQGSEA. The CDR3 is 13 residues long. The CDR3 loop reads CSVEHSHNYGYTF. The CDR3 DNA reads TGCAGCGTTGAACATAGCCATAACTATGGCTACACCTTC.

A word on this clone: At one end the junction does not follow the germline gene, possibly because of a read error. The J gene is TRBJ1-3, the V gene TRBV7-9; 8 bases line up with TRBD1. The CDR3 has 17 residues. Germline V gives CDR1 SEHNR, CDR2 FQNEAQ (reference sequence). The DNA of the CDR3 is TGTTCCAGCAGCTTAACAGGGGGGAAACTCTCTGGAAACACCATATATTTT. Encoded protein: CSSSLTGGKLSGNTIYF.

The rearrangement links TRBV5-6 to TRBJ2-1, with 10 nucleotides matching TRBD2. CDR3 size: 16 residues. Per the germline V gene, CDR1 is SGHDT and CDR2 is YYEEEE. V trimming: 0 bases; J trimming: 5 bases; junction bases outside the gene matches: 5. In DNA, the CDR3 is TGTGCCAGCAGCTTGGCCGGGACTAGCGTGAACAATGAGCAGTTCTTC. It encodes CASSLAGTSVNNEQFF.